The clone carrying this TCR beta chain was counted a few times. The germline gives CDR1 SGDLS, CDR2 YYNGEE. V was pared by 4 bases and J by 2 bases, with 6 bases of the junction left unmatched. The CDR3 has 15 residues. These data come from a study of cytomegalovirus exposure and HLA in healthy donors. This PCR relied on a set of 60 Vbeta primers and 13 Jbeta primers. The table came from immunoSEQ multiplex PCR; TCRdb's copy has only in-frame clones and leaves some out. The sample records 90,000 to 110,000 clones, 69% being singletons. This clonotype was obtained from a man younger than 45 in good health and CMV-seronegative. Specimen: PBMCs. The chain joins TRBV9 to TRBJ2-3; 8 nucleotides agree with TRBD1. The CDR3, as DNA: TGTGCCAGCAGCAACCGGGACAGGTACACAGATACGCAGTATTTT. It encodes CASSNRDRYTDTQYF.